This T cell receptor (beta chain) was captured in a study of CXCR3-negative and CXCR3-positive naive CD8 T cells. Study-wide findings and caveats: With surface CD5 comparable between naive subsets, TCR strength was estimated using properties derived from the TRB CDR3.

Through 5' RACE with UMI labels, the TRB cDNA libraries were prepared. TCRdb re-called the 5' RACE reads; one entry per CDR3 protein, DNA not given. This table lists around 50,000 distinct CDR3 sequences. A note on this clonotype: Antigen unknown.

Per the germline V gene, CDR1 is LNHNV and CDR2 is YYDKDF (reference sequence). The CDR3 runs 15 residues. The chain couples TRBV15 to TRBJ2-1; absent DNA, TCRdb's TRBD1 call cannot be checked. Sequencing was done on a sample of naive CXCR3- CD8+ T cells from blood. The subset is: CD45RO-CCR7+CD27+CD95- naive CD8+ T cells lacking CXCR3 (TNR3-). The receptor's source is a human donor in good health. Some clones in this sample may be carry-over from other donors' samples. Here the CDR3 reads CATIYVTGGVNEQFF.